These 29 T cell receptor beta chains were sequenced from one sample in a study of T cell responses to AZD1222 COVID-19 vaccine. Clones were sequenced by immunoSEQ multiplex PCR, and TCRdb holds only the in-frame ones, with some missing. The sample comprises 150,000 to 180,000 clones, about nine tenths of which are singletons, and over 15% rests with the top ten. The input for sequencing was peripheral blood, taken on day 0 of AZD1222 vaccination. Receptors were obtained from an adult in good health.

This clone came up once. J is TRBJ1-1 and V is TRBV19; D is unresolved. Trimming stripped 7 bases from V and 5 bases from J, with 17 bases between. Germline CDR1 LNHDA, CDR2 SQIVND (reference sequence). This CDR3 comprises 14 residues. In nucleotides, the CDR3 is TGTGCCAGTAATCCCTTGGGAAGAGAAACTGAAGCTTTCTTT. Its translation: CASNPLGRETEAFF. The whole variable domain, remainder taken from reference TRBV19 and TRBJ1-1, is DGGITQSPKYLFRKEGQNVTLSCEQNLNHDAMYWYRQDPGQGLRLIYYSQIVNDFQKGDIAEGYSVSREKKESFPLTVTSAQKNPTAFYLCASNPLGRETEAFFGQGTRLTVV.

This chain joins TRBV7-3 and TRBJ2-1; D remains ambiguous. In germline, CDR1 is SGHTA, CDR2 FQGTGA. Trimming shortened V by 5 bases and J by 0 bases, and 11 bases separated the two germline ends. The CDR3 covers 15 residues. The CDR3 spells CASSALGDSYNEQFF. CDR3 nucleotides: TGTGCCAGCAGCGCGCTCGGCGACTCCTACAATGAGCAGTTCTTC.

The chain recombines TRBV3-1 (or the pseudogene TRBV3-2) with TRBJ2-7; 8 nucleotides match TRBD1. Germline V gene data show CDR1 as LGHDT and CDR2 as YNNKEL (reference sequence). The trim removed 3 bases at V and 0 bases at J, leaving 7 bases unmatched. The CDR3 has 16 amino acids. DNA of the CDR3: TGTGCCAGCAGCCAGGAGACAGGGGCCGCCTCCTACGAGCAGTACTTC. As protein: CASSQETGAASYEQYF.

V is TRBV12-3 or TRBV12-4 and J is TRBJ1-1; a weak D match, TRBD1 (5 bases). The germline V and J ends were trimmed by 4 bases and 5 bases, with 11 bases remaining between them. CDR3 length: 13 amino acids. The CDR3 nucleotides are TGTGCCAGCAGTTATGGCTGGGGGACTGAAGCTTTCTTT. Translating it yields CASSYGWGTEAFF.

The CDR3 loop is CASTPLLGNYGYTF. CDR3 DNA: TGTGCCAGCACCCCTTTGTTGGGGAACTATGGCTACACCTTC. The V gene is TRBV2, the J gene TRBJ1-2, with D unclear. Germline values: CDR1 SNHLY, CDR2 FYNNEI. CDR3 size: 14 residues. V was cut by 7 bases and J by 2 bases, with 14 bases left in between.

In this sample, this clone turned up once. J is TRBJ2-7 and V is TRBV2; 8 bases match TRBD1. CDR3 length equals 13 residues. Germline loops: CDR1 SNHLY, CDR2 FYNNEI. Germline trimming cut 6 bases from V and 2 bases from J; bases unmatched to any gene: 3. The CDR3 DNA sequence: TGTGCCAGCAGCGTGGACAGGGCCTACGAGCAGTACTTC. Its protein is CASSVDRAYEQYF.

V gene TRBV7-3 combines with J gene TRBJ2-1, with 9 bases that match TRBD1. The CDR3 is 17 residues long. CDR1 is SGHTA and CDR2 is FQGTGA in the germline V gene. V trimming: 2 bases; J trimming: 8 bases; junction bases outside the gene matches: 13. The CDR3 spells CASSLGGTGLGVDEQFF. DNA of the CDR3: TGTGCCAGCAGCTTAGGCGGGACAGGGTTGGGTGTGGATGAGCAGTTCTTC.

J is TRBJ2-7 and V is TRBV11-3; 9 bases are shared with TRBD1. Germline assignment: CDR1 SGHNT and CDR2 YENEEA. Unmatched junction bases numbered 5, after V lost 2 bases and J lost 3 bases. The CDR3 consists of 15 residues. The CDR3 protein is CASSLRQGEHYEQYF. CDR3 DNA: TGTGCCAGCAGCTTAAGACAGGGGGAACACTACGAGCAGTACTTC.

V is TRBV2 and J is TRBJ1-3; D might be TRBD1 (5 bases). The CDR3 runs to 15 residues. From germline, CDR1 is SNHLY and CDR2 FYNNEI. Trimming left V 6 bases short and J 4 bases short, with 16 bases between. CDR3 region: CASSSGGAGGNTIYF. The CDR3 bases are TGTGCCAGCAGCTCGGGAGGGGCTGGGGGAAACACCATATATTTT.

V usage is TRBV12-3 or TRBV12-4 and J usage is TRBJ1-1, with D possibly matching TRBD1 (6 bases). The CDR3 is 13 residues long. With 1 base removed from V and 4 bases from J, the gap between germline ends came to 7 bases. CDR3 residues: CASSLGGPTEAFF. CDR3 in DNA: TGTGCCAGCAGTTTAGGGGGGCCCACTGAAGCTTTCTTT.

The rearrangement uses TRBV19 and TRBJ2-7; 8 bases fit TRBD1. From germline, CDR1 is LNHDA and CDR2 SQIVND (reference sequence). The CDR3 contains 17 residues. Losses at the gene ends were 1 base for V and 2 bases for J; bases not matched to a gene: 10. CDR3 residues: CASSIGRTGTGTYEQYF. The CDR3 bases are TGTGCCAGTAGTATAGGTCGTACCGGGACAGGCACCTACGAGCAGTACTTC. Looking up the rest from reference TRBV19 and TRBJ2-7 gives the full variable domain: DGGITQSPKYLFRKEGQNVTLSCEQNLNHDAMYWYRQDPGQGLRLIYYSQIVNDFQKGDIAEGYSVSREKKESFPLTVTSAQKNPTAFYLCASSIGRTGTGTYEQYFGPGTRLTVT.

The chain is built from TRBV5-6 and TRBJ1-1; D call uncertain. CDR3 length equals 14 residues. The germline V and J ends were trimmed by 0 bases and 1 base, with 7 bases remaining between them. The germline V gene encodes CDR1 SGHDT and CDR2 YYEEEE. The CDR3 sequence: CASSLGAGNTEAFF. Written as DNA, the CDR3 is TGTGCCAGCAGCTTGGGGGCCGGGAACACTGAAGCTTTCTTT.

This clone was counted once. The chain has TRBV5-1 and TRBJ2-7, with D perhaps given as TRBD1 or TRBD2 (5 bases each). Germline assignment: CDR1 SGHRS and CDR2 YFSETQ. This CDR3 has 14 amino acids. Trimming took off 2 bases at V and 5 bases at J, with 14 bases between the two ends. CDR3 sequence reads: CASSLQGAGDEQYF. The CDR3, as DNA: TGCGCCAGCAGCTTACAAGGGGCCGGGGACGAGCAGTACTTC.

The rearrangement links TRBV12-5 to TRBJ2-7; D uncertain. Trimming removed 3 bases at V and 4 bases at J, with 10 bases between. The germline V gene encodes CDR1 LGHNT and CDR2 FRNRAP. This CDR3 is built from 13 residues. The chain's CDR3 is CASGFDSQYEQYF. CDR3 nucleotide sequence: TGTGCTAGTGGTTTCGACTCCCAGTACGAGCAGTACTTC. Together with reference TRBV12-5 and TRBJ2-7, the CDR3 gives the full variable domain: DARVTQTPRHKVTEMGQEVTMRCQPILGHNTVFWYRQTMMQGLELLAYFRNRAPLDDSGMPKDRFSAEMPDATLATLKIQPSEPRDSAVYFCASGFDSQYEQYFGPGTRLTVT.

The rearrangement links TRBV6-5 to TRBJ2-1; TRBD2 might be the D (7 bases). This CDR3 contains 11 residues. Trimming shortened V by 4 bases and J by 14 bases, and 12 bases separated the two germline ends. Per the germline V gene, CDR1 is MNHEY and CDR2 is SVGAGI. The DNA for the CDR3 is TGTGCCAGCAGTTCGGGGGCGGGAGAGTTCTTC. Encoded protein: CASSSGAGEFF.

The chain is built from TRBV18 and TRBJ1-4; weak D call: TRBD1 (5 bases). The CDR3 is 14 residues long. Germline-derived CDR1 and CDR2 are KGHSH and LQKENI. Trimming removed 3 bases at V and 9 bases at J, with 14 bases between. CDR3 residues: CASSPPGDRKKLFF. CDR3 nucleotides: TGTGCCAGCTCACCCCCGGGAGACAGAAAAAAACTGTTTTTT.

V gene TRBV7-2 combines with J gene TRBJ2-3; tentative D call: TRBD1 (6 bases). Germline V lookup: CDR1 SGHTA, CDR2 FQGNSA. The V end was cut by 1 base, the J end by 3 bases, with 11 bases between. The CDR3 has 15 residues. CDR3 bases: TGTGCCAGCAGCTTAGATTCTAGGGGGACAGATACGCAGTATTTT. It specifies CASSLDSRGTDTQYF.

The chain carries TRBV7-8 and TRBJ2-7, with D unclear. The germline V gene has CDR1 SGHVS and CDR2 FQNEAQ. The CDR3 is made up of 15 amino acids. V lost 3 bases and J 3 bases, leaving 15 bases between the germline ends. The CDR3 nucleotides are TGTGCCAGCAGCTTGGGGATCTCTTCGGGCTACGAGCAGTACTTC. It encodes CASSLGISSGYEQYF.

This chain uses TRBV18 with TRBJ1-5; D perhaps matches TRBD1 (5 bases). The CDR3 runs 13 residues. V lost 2 bases and J 5 bases, leaving 7 bases between the germline ends. Looked up from germline, CDR1 is KGHSH and CDR2 is LQKENI. The CDR3 reads CASSPETDQPQHF. DNA of the CDR3: TGTGCCAGCTCACCAGAGACAGATCAGCCCCAGCATTTT.

The chain employs TRBV5-4 and TRBJ1-1; 9 nucleotides line up with TRBD1. From germline, CDR1 is SGHNT and CDR2 YYREEE (reference sequence). V lost 4 bases and J lost 0; bases outside the gene matches: 7. The CDR3 covers 16 residues. The CDR3 region is CASSAKYRGLNTEAFF. In nucleotides, the CDR3 is TGTGCCAGCAGCGCAAAATACAGGGGGCTGAACACTGAAGCTTTCTTT. Supplemented by reference TRBV5-4 and TRBJ1-1, the full variable domain reads ETGVTQSPTHLIKTRGQQVTLRCSSQSGHNTVSWYQQALGQGPQFIFQYYREEENGRGNFPPRFSGLQFPNYSSELNVNALELDDSALYLCASSAKYRGLNTEAFFGQGTRLTVV.

The genes are TRBV5-1 and TRBJ2-5; D uncertain. Germline CDR1 SGHRS, CDR2 YFSETQ. V was clipped by 3 bases and J by 5 bases, with 17 bases between them. The CDR3 spans 15 residues. CDR3 nucleotides: TGCGCCAGCAGCTACCTGCCGACTCGGGCGGAGACCCAGTACTTC. It translates to CASSYLPTRAETQYF.

This rearrangement joins TRBV6-5 to TRBJ1-1; no definite D call. CDR3 size: 11 residues. Per the germline V gene, CDR1 is MNHEY and CDR2 is SVGAGI. Deletions cut 8 bases from V and 5 bases from J, with 9 bases between. The DNA of the CDR3 is TGTGCCAGCCGGAGAGGGACTGAAGCTTTCTTT. It yields the protein CASRRGTEAFF.

J is TRBJ1-3 and V is TRBV7-2, with D possibly TRBD1 on 5 matching bases. The CDR3 length is 16 residues. Germline V gene lookup returns CDR1 SGHTA and CDR2 FQGNSA. The V gene lost 1 base and the J gene lost 3 bases, with 13 bases spanning the gap. The CDR3 coding sequence is TGTGCCAGCAGCTTAGTCGGTCGGGGGGATGGAAACACCATATATTTT. This gives the protein CASSLVGRGDGNTIYF.

The CDR3 sequence is CASRWGPRDGWSANYGYTF. CDR3 DNA sequence: TGCGCCAGCAGGTGGGGACCTCGGGACGGCTGGTCGGCTAACTATGGCTACACCTTC. The chain uses TRBV4-3 and TRBJ1-2, with TRBD1 as a possible D gene (5 bases). CDR3 length equals 19 residues. In germline, CDR1 is LGHNA, CDR2 YSLEER. With 6 bases removed from V and 0 bases from J, the gap between germline ends came to 26 bases.

The J gene is TRBJ1-5, the V gene TRBV7-2, with D maybe TRBD1 (6 bases). CDR3 size: 12 residues. The V end lost 6 bases, the J end lost 5 bases, and 8 bases lay between the germline ends. Germline V gene data show CDR1 as SGHTA and CDR2 as FQGNSA. The CDR3 DNA sequence: TGTGCCAGCAGAAACAGGGATCAGCCCCAGCATTTT. The encoded protein is CASRNRDQPQHF.

The gene calls are TRBV29-1 and TRBJ1-1; tentative D call: TRBD1 (5 bases). The germline gives CDR1 SQVTM, CDR2 ANQGSEA. The CDR3 length is 12 residues. Trimming took 3 bases from V and 3 from J, leaving 8 bases between them. The CDR3 reads CSVDPGDTEAFF. The CDR3 DNA is TGCAGCGTTGATCCGGGGGACACTGAAGCTTTCTTT.

The chain recombines TRBV5-6 with TRBJ1-5, with D tentatively TRBD1 (5 bases). There are 13 residues in the CDR3. Germline V gene data show CDR1 as SGHDT and CDR2 as YYEEEE. Trimming stripped 2 bases from V and 4 bases from J, with 7 bases between. The CDR3 here is CASSFWGNQPQHF. CDR3 bases: TGTGCCAGCAGCTTTTGGGGGAATCAGCCCCAGCATTTT.

The rearrangement joins TRBV20-1 to TRBJ2-5; 7 nucleotides align to TRBD2. V gave up 3 bases and J gave up 7 bases; unmatched junction bases: 11. The CDR3 is 14 amino acids. The germline V gene has CDR1 DFQATT and CDR2 SNEGSKA (reference sequence). The CDR3 spells CSASSTAGEGTQYF. CDR3 sequence (DNA): TGCAGTGCTAGTTCAACGGCGGGGGAGGGGACCCAGTACTTC.

This chain joins TRBV10-2 and TRBJ2-1; D uncertain. Looked up from germline, CDR1 is WSHSY and CDR2 is SAAADI. The CDR3 is 11 residues long. The germline V and J ends were trimmed by 3 bases and 12 bases, with 9 bases remaining between them. The CDR3 region is CASSEEASQFF. CDR3 nucleotides: TGCGCCAGCAGTGAAGAAGCGTCGCAGTTCTTC.